The next 3 T cell receptor beta chains were all read from a single sample in a study of T-cell memory formation after mild COVID-19 (dated by TCRdb to the early 2020s). The library was obtained by 5' RACE. Sequencing instrument: Illumina NovaSeq 6000. TCRdb reprocessing: public reads trimmed at Q25 with fastp, clones called with MiXCR, in-frame beta chains kept. Each record represents a unique CDR3 protein, reported with the most common genes and DNA among its rows. This sample lists roughly 410,000 distinct CDR3 sequences; about 24% were detected once. Roughly 9.7% of the sample is in the top ten clones. The material sequenced was PBMCs or a T cell subset sorted from them (not recorded which). Receptors were obtained from an adult woman who had mild COVID-19 (a few samples of this study predate the infection). The sample titles of this study are shuffled in the database, so cell type and time point are left out; the donor was told from shared clones.

This chain links TRBV5-1 with TRBJ2-2, with D perhaps matching TRBD1 (5 bases). This CDR3 is built from 19 residues. V was shortened by 4 bases and J by 1 base, with 23 bases between the two germline ends. In germline, CDR1 is SGHRS, CDR2 YFSETQ. CDR3 in amino acids: CASSLARAGLPLNTGELFF. The CDR3 region has the DNA TGCGCCAGCAGCCTCGCCAGGGCAGGCCTCCCTCTGAACACCGGGGAGCTGTTTTTT.

This clonotype occurred a few times. The V gene is TRBV20-1, the J gene TRBJ1-5, with 7 bases lining up with TRBD1. V was pared by 6 bases and J by 4 bases, with 15 bases of the junction left unmatched. The germline gives CDR1 DFQATT, CDR2 SNEGSKA (reference sequence). The CDR3 spans 16 residues. CDR3 protein: CSAIGQAIQSNQPQHF. The CDR3 DNA follows: TGCAGTGCGATTGGACAGGCGATACAATCTAATCAGCCCCAGCATTTT.

The genes are TRBV2 and TRBJ1-2, with D unresolved. This CDR3 has 13 amino acids. Germline V lookup: CDR1 SNHLY, CDR2 FYNNEI. V lost 4 bases, J lost 3 bases, and 9 bases lay in between. The CDR3 is CASSVGFDYGYTF. In nucleotides, the CDR3 is TGTGCCAGCAGTGTTGGCTTTGACTATGGCTACACCTTC. Full variable domain (outside the CDR3, taken from reference TRBV2 and TRBJ1-2): EPEVTQTPSHQVTQMGQEVILRCVPISNHLYFYWYRQILGQKVEFLVSFYNNEISEKSEIFDDQFSVERPDGSNFTLKIRSTKLEDSAMYFCASSVGFDYGYTFGSGTRLTVV.